A single sample is the source of the 22 T cell receptor beta chains below, sequenced in a study of Ad26.COV2.S vaccination and SARS-CoV-2 variants (TCRdb year 2021). Library method: the immunoSEQ multiplex PCR assay. TCRdb mirrors the immuneACCESS table, restricted to in-frame sequences. Some clones are absent from its copies; in checked studies, under half trace to an unresolved V gene, and the reason for the others is unknown. This sample lists about 680,000 clones; approximately 88% were detected once. The top ten hold over 1.3% of the sample. The treatment or condition label for this specimen denotes: roughly 19 received Ad26.COV2.S at low or high dose, single or two shots; about five received placebo; per-sample allocation not given. For vaccine and placebo recipients, the sequenced repertoires came from samples collected on day 63 after the first injection. Sample: peripheral blood, taken in a trial of Ad26.COV2.S vaccine versus placebo. Receptors were obtained from a person aged 18-65 years who received the Ad26.COV2.S COVID-19 vaccine or a placebo.

This chain connects TRBV4-3 to TRBJ2-1; D ambiguous. The CDR3 contains 15 residues. In germline, CDR1 is LGHNA, CDR2 YSLEER. Trimming shortened V by 0 bases and J by 3 bases, and 9 bases separated the two germline ends. The CDR3, as DNA: TGCGCCAGCAGCCAAGACGGAAGAGGCTACAATGAGCAGTTCTTC. Its translation: CASSQDGRGYNEQFF.

About this clone: Other nucleotide sequences in the sample specify the same CDR3. The chain couples TRBV19 to TRBJ1-1; 9 nucleotides line up with TRBD1. The CDR3 is made up of 13 amino acids. Losses at the gene ends were 6 bases for V and 4 bases for J; bases not matched to a gene: 3. Germline values: CDR1 LNHDA, CDR2 SQIVND (reference sequence). The CDR3 spells CASSRQGVTEAFF. The CDR3 DNA is TGTGCCAGTAGCCGACAGGGGGTCACTGAAGCTTTCTTT.

This clone was recorded only once. The chain links TRBV6-6 to TRBJ1-2; 7 bases line up with TRBD1. The V gene's germline CDR1 is MNHNY and CDR2 SVGAGI (reference sequence). V lost 2 bases and J lost 6; bases outside the gene matches: 6. CDR3 length equals 14 residues. Here the CDR3 reads CASSYPGTVDGYTF. The CDR3 DNA sequence: TGTGCCAGCAGTTACCCTGGGACAGTGGATGGCTACACCTTC.

The chain is built from TRBV10-3 and TRBJ2-2, with a tentative D call TRBD1 (6 bases). The CDR3 has 14 residues. Germline loops: CDR1 ENHRY, CDR2 SYGVKD. V lost 6 bases and J 8 bases, leaving 16 bases between the germline ends. The CDR3: CAISLSDRKGELFF. The CDR3 DNA reads TGTGCCATCAGCCTCTCAGACAGGAAGGGGGAGCTGTTTTTT.

The J gene is TRBJ2-3, the V gene TRBV30; D might be TRBD1 (5 bases). The CDR3 extends over 13 amino acids. CDR1 GTSNPN and CDR2 SVGIG come from the germline V gene (reference sequence). V lost 0 bases, J lost 10 bases, and 14 bases lay in between. DNA for the CDR3: TGTGCCTGGAGTGTCGGACAATTGAGTGCGCAGTATTTT. Translating it yields CAWSVGQLSAQYF.

The gene calls are TRBV9 and TRBJ2-1; TRBD2 agrees at 13 bases. The CDR3 has 14 amino acids. V was clipped by 4 bases and J by 10 bases; unmatched bases: 5. Germline V CDR1 and CDR2: SGDLS, YYNGEE. In DNA, the CDR3 is TGTGCCAGCAGCCCGGGACTAGCGGGACTCGAGCAGTTCTTC. It codes for CASSPGLAGLEQFF.

The chain combines TRBV7-9 with TRBJ1-1, with D uncertain. Germline CDR1 SEHNR, CDR2 FQNEAQ (reference sequence). Trimming pared 8 bases from V and 4 bases from J, leaving 8 bases between. The CDR3 has 11 residues. The CDR3 spells CASGGGTEAFF. The CDR3 region has the DNA TGTGCCAGCGGAGGCGGCACTGAAGCTTTCTTT.

The chain recombines TRBV5-1 with TRBJ1-2, with 7 positions matching TRBD1. The CDR3 spans 15 residues. Germline CDR1 reads SGHRS; CDR2 reads YFSETQ. Germline trimming cut 0 bases from V and 1 base from J; bases unmatched to any gene: 3. CDR3 nucleotides: TGCGCCAGCAGCTTGGGAGGGGGCGATAACTATGGCTACACCTTC. As protein: CASSLGGGDNYGYTF. Full variable domain (missing parts from reference TRBV5-1 and TRBJ1-2): KAGVTQTPRYLIKTRGQQVTLSCSPISGHRSVSWYQQTPGQGLQFLFEYFSETQRNKGNFPGRFSGRQFSNSRSEMNVSTLELGDSALYLCASSLGGGDNYGYTFGSGTRLTVV.

The J gene is TRBJ2-6, the V gene TRBV19; no reliable D call. CDR1 is LNHDA, CDR2 SQIVND, per germline (reference sequence). The CDR3 length is 17 residues. Trimming pared 10 bases from V and 0 bases from J, leaving 19 bases between. CDR3 bases: TGTGCCACCAAAGGAACAGTCCCCGCCTCTGGGGCCAACGTCCTGACTTTC. Translation: CATKGTVPASGANVLTF.

This chain uses TRBV7-8 with TRBJ1-1; 9 positions agree with TRBD1. The CDR3 runs to 14 residues. J was trimmed by 10 bases and V by 5 bases; bases with no gene match: 11. Looked up from germline, CDR1 is SGHVS and CDR2 is FQNEAQ. The CDR3 protein is CASSVGQGNRRAFF. CDR3 nucleotide sequence: TGTGCCAGCAGCGTCGGACAGGGGAACCGACGAGCTTTCTTT.

The rearrangement joins TRBV7-9 to TRBJ2-5, with TRBD2 as a possible D gene (5 bases). Between the trimmed V and J ends, which lost 5 bases and 2 bases, there was a span of 12 bases. The CDR3 is made up of 14 amino acids. The V gene's germline CDR1 is SEHNR and CDR2 FQNEAQ (reference sequence). This chain's CDR3 is CASSPRTLQETQYF. CDR3 in DNA: TGTGCCAGCAGCCCGAGGACTCTACAAGAGACCCAGTACTTC.

The rearrangement links TRBV14 to TRBJ2-7; D not resolved. Between the trimmed V and J ends, which lost 1 base and 3 bases, there was a span of 16 bases. The germline CDR1 and CDR2 sequences are SGHDN and FVKESK. The CDR3 totals 16 residues. DNA of the CDR3: TGTGCCAGCAGCCAAGGGCGAGCAGTTCAACTCTACGAGCAGTACTTC. Encoded protein: CASSQGRAVQLYEQYF. The full variable domain, rest sourced from reference TRBV14 and TRBJ2-7, is EAGVTQFPSHSVIEKGQTVTLRCDPISGHDNLYWYRRVMGKEIKFLLHFVKESKQDESGMPNNRFLAERTGGTYSTLKVQPAELEDSGVYFCASSQGRAVQLYEQYFGPGTRLTVT.

The chain's CDR3 is CAIGKDTNWPQHF. The DNA of the CDR3 is TGTGCCATCGGAAAGGATACTAACTGGCCCCAGCATTTT. The rearrangement links TRBV10-3 to TRBJ1-5; D remains unclear. The CDR3 length is 13 residues. Between the trimmed V and J ends, which lost 8 bases and 9 bases, there was a span of 17 bases. In germline, CDR1 is ENHRY, CDR2 SYGVKD.

Note on this clone: A junction end diverges from the germline sequence, so it may reflect a read error. V usage is TRBV7-9 and J usage is TRBJ2-2, with a tentative D call TRBD1 (5 bases). This CDR3 contains 13 residues. Germline V gene data show CDR1 as SEHNR and CDR2 as FQNEAQ (reference sequence). The CDR3 spells CASTLGVAGELFF. The CDR3 DNA is TGTGCCAGCACCTTAGGGGTTGCCGGGGAGCTGTTTTTT.

V gene TRBV30 combines with J gene TRBJ1-2; no clear D gene. The CDR3 runs 11 residues. The germline V gene has CDR1 GTSNPN and CDR2 SVGIG (reference sequence). Trimming took off 4 bases at V and 8 bases at J, with 11 bases between the two ends. The CDR3 protein is CAWKGILGYTF. The CDR3 DNA is TGTGCCTGGAAAGGGATTCTAGGCTACACCTTC.

In its sample, this clone was seen a few times. The chain links TRBV30 to TRBJ1-6, with TRBD1 as a possible D gene (6 bases). V was pared by 4 bases and J by 7 bases, with 8 bases between. The V gene's germline CDR1 is GTSNPN and CDR2 SVGIG (reference sequence). This CDR3 region has 12 residues. The chain's CDR3 is CAWTDRNSPLHF. In nucleotides, the CDR3 is TGTGCCTGGACTGACAGGAATTCACCCCTCCACTTT.

This chain connects TRBV5-1 to TRBJ2-1; no clear D gene. The CDR3 contains 14 residues. From germline, CDR1 is SGHRS and CDR2 YFSETQ. The V and J ends lost 0 bases and 5 bases respectively, with 9 bases between them. CDR3 protein: CASSLEPAHNEQFF. The CDR3 coding sequence is TGCGCCAGCAGCTTGGAACCGGCTCACAATGAGCAGTTCTTC.

The rearrangement joins TRBV4-2 to TRBJ1-1; D ambiguous. CDR1 LGHNA and CDR2 YNFKEQ come from the germline V gene. The CDR3 runs to 18 residues. Between the trimmed V and J ends, which lost 0 bases and 5 bases, there was a span of 22 bases. The CDR3 DNA sequence: TGTGCCAGCAGCCAAGATTTACTGGTATCTCGGGGAAGGACTGAAGCTTTCTTT. Translation gives CASSQDLLVSRGRTEAFF.

The gene calls are TRBV6-5 and TRBJ2-2, with TRBD1 matching over 9 bases. After removal of 7 bases from V and 6 bases from J, the junction contained 6 bases not matched to a gene. The CDR3 loop spans 14 amino acids. Germline V lookup: CDR1 MNHEY, CDR2 SVGAGI. CDR3 sequence: CASMGTGFPGELFF. The CDR3, as DNA: TGTGCCAGCATGGGGACAGGGTTTCCCGGGGAGCTGTTTTTT.

Details on this clone: Other DNA sequences in the sample encode the same CDR3. CDR3 bases: TGTGCCAGCAGCTTAGCGGGGGGCTATGGCTACACCTTC. Its protein is CASSLAGGYGYTF. V gene TRBV7-9 combines with J gene TRBJ1-2; a possible D gene is TRBD1 (5 bases). Germline assignment: CDR1 SEHNR and CDR2 FQNEAQ (reference sequence). This CDR3 is 13 amino acids long. V gave up 0 bases and J gave up 4 bases, with 6 bases separating them.

V gene TRBV5-1 combines with J gene TRBJ1-1; 9 nucleotides align to TRBD1. J gave up 5 bases and V 4 bases, and 6 bases lay outside the gene matches. Germline V lookup: CDR1 SGHRS, CDR2 YFSETQ. CDR3 length equals 14 residues. CDR3 residues: CASSEQGARTEAFF. Written as DNA, the CDR3 is TGCGCCAGCAGCGAACAGGGGGCGAGAACTGAAGCTTTCTTT.

The V call is TRBV4-3, the J call TRBJ1-6; tentatively, D is TRBD1 (5 bases). Germline V lookup: CDR1 LGHNA, CDR2 YSLEER. Trimming cost V 0 bases and J 0 bases, with 6 bases left between them. CDR3 size: 16 residues. The CDR3 nucleotides are TGCGCCAGCAGCCAAGAAGACAGCTCCTATAATTCACCCCTCCACTTT. Encoded protein: CASSQEDSSYNSPLHF.